The 18 T cell receptor beta chains in this list originate from one sample, sequenced in a study of CD8 T cells in ankylosing spondylitis. What these receptors recognize is not known. A single record per CDR3 protein comes from TCRdb applying MiXCR to the 5' RACE reads. The data contain 750,000 to 850,000 distinct CDR3 sequences, 12% of them singletons. Findings and caveats of the study: About 8 highly homologous variants made up a TCR beta motif, and this motif appeared characteristic of ankylosing spondylitis blood.

Sequenced sample: blood, either unsorted or a sorted T cell fraction (not recorded which). Receptors originate from a male donor with ankylosing spondylitis.

The rearrangement uses TRBV18 and TRBJ2-1; 12 positions agree with TRBD2. Unmatched junction bases numbered 13, after V lost 3 bases and J lost 7 bases. The CDR3 is 18 amino acids. Germline CDR1 is KGHSH and CDR2 is LQKENI. CDR3 DNA: TGTGCCAGCTCACCTCTAGGAACTAGCGGGGGGAGTATGAATGAGCAGTTCTTC. It codes for CASSPLGTSGGSMNEQFF.

The table lists this clonotype with a few counts. The gene calls are TRBV14 and TRBJ2-7; D remains ambiguous. The V gene lost 5 bases and the J gene lost 0 bases, with 5 bases spanning the gap. Germline values: CDR1 SGHDN, CDR2 FVKESK. This CDR3 has 12 amino acids. The CDR3, as DNA: TGTGCCAGCAGCAGATTCTCCTACGAGCAGTACTTC. Translated: CASSRFSYEQYF.

DNA for the CDR3: TGTGCCAGTAGTCCGCTCCCCGGACAGAGAATGGCTGAAGCTTTCTTT. This codes for CASSPLPGQRMAEAFF. This chain uses TRBV19 with TRBJ1-1; D might be TRBD1 (6 bases). The CDR3 is 16 residues long. Trimming stripped 5 bases from V and 6 bases from J, with 22 bases between. Per the germline V gene, CDR1 is LNHDA and CDR2 is SQIVND (reference sequence).

The sample holds a few counts of this clonotype. The chain is built from TRBV4-2 and TRBJ1-2; unclear D gene. Germline CDR1 reads LGHNA; CDR2 reads YNFKEQ. V was clipped by 1 base and J by 3 bases, with 9 bases between them. This CDR3 has 14 residues. The CDR3 DNA reads as TGTGCCAGCAGCCAAGTACACAGTGACTATGGCTACACCTTC. It yields the protein CASSQVHSDYGYTF.

The rearrangement uses TRBV9 and TRBJ2-5, with TRBD1 matching 8 bases. The CDR3 runs 14 residues. Germline values: CDR1 SGDLS, CDR2 YYNGEE. The V and J ends lost 3 bases and 5 bases, in that order; junction bases with no gene match: 6. The CDR3 DNA reads TGTGCCAGCAGCGCGGACAGGGCGTGGGAGACCCAGTACTTC. Protein sequence: CASSADRAWETQYF.

This clonotype has a handful of counts. V and J are TRBV7-2 and TRBJ1-5; D call uncertain. Germline-derived CDR1 and CDR2 are SGHTA and FQGNSA. Deletions cut 1 base from V and 2 bases from J, with 12 bases between. This CDR3 is 16 amino acids long. This chain's CDR3 is CASSLEGPSGNQPQHF. In nucleotides, the CDR3 is TGTGCCAGCAGCTTAGAAGGGCCATCGGGCAATCAGCCCCAGCATTTT.

This clonotype was detected only a few times. The CDR3 loop is CASSSTWTTGSAFF. CDR3 bases: TGTGCCAGCAGCTCGACATGGACAACAGGGTCAGCTTTCTTT. The V call is TRBV7-2, the J call TRBJ1-1, with a possible D match to TRBD1 (6 bases). V was shortened by 4 bases and J by 10 bases, with 19 bases between the two germline ends. CDR1 is SGHTA and CDR2 is FQGNSA in the germline V gene. This CDR3 comprises 14 residues.

The chain links TRBV7-2 to TRBJ2-3; D is uncertain. V was clipped by 2 bases and J by 0 bases, with 6 bases between them. This CDR3 is 14 amino acids long. Germline CDR1 SGHTA, CDR2 FQGNSA. The CDR3: CASSLWQSTDTQYF. The CDR3 coding sequence is TGTGCCAGCAGCTTATGGCAAAGCACAGATACGCAGTATTTT.

The table lists this clonotype with many counts. The rearrangement joins TRBV3-1 to TRBJ2-1; D is perhaps TRBD2 (5 bases). The CDR3 sequence is 13 residues long. The V gene's germline CDR1 is LGHDT and CDR2 YNNKEL (reference sequence). V was pared by 7 bases and J by 2 bases, with 9 bases between. The CDR3 DNA is TGTGCCAGCACTCGGGGTACCTACAATGAGCAGTTCTTC. This gives the protein CASTRGTYNEQFF.

The chain couples TRBV4-2 to TRBJ1-2; D ambiguous. The CDR3 is 14 residues long. Germline assignment: CDR1 LGHNA and CDR2 YNFKEQ. V lost 1 base and J lost 4, with 10 bases in between. The CDR3 region is CASSQASVGYGYTF. CDR3 bases: TGTGCCAGCAGCCAAGCGTCGGTCGGCTATGGCTACACCTTC.

CDR3 nucleotide sequence: TGTGCCAGCAGAACCAACCCAGGGCCTGGGGCCAACGTCCTGACTTTC. This encodes CASRTNPGPGANVLTF. The chain carries TRBV7-9 and TRBJ2-6; D might be TRBD1 (5 bases). V was shortened by 6 bases and J by 2 bases, with 14 bases between the two germline ends. The CDR3 extends over 16 amino acids. Germline loops: CDR1 SEHNR, CDR2 FQNEAQ (reference sequence). Full variable domain (missing parts from reference TRBV7-9 and TRBJ2-6): DTGVSQNPRHKITKRGQNVTFRCDPISEHNRLYWYRQTLGQGPEFLTYFQNEAQLEKSRLLSDRFSAERPKGSFSTLEIQRTEQGDSAMYLCASRTNPGPGANVLTFGAGSRLTVL.

This clonotype was counted only a few times. This chain links TRBV5-1 with TRBJ2-7; 11 nucleotides agree with TRBD2. Germline V gene sequence: CDR1 SGHRS, CDR2 YFSETQ. The CDR3 is 14 amino acids. J lost 6 bases, V lost 4 bases, and 6 bases had no gene match. CDR3 protein: CASSMGTSGSEQYF. CDR3 nucleotides: TGCGCCAGCAGCATGGGGACTAGCGGAAGCGAGCAGTACTTC.

This clonotype was found once. One base away lies a much larger clone, so this may be a sequencing read error. The V call is TRBV29-1, the J call TRBJ2-7, with D tentatively TRBD1 (6 bases). This CDR3 spans 13 amino acids. Trimming stripped 6 bases from V and 0 bases from J, with 12 bases between. Germline V gives CDR1 SQVTM, CDR2 ANQGSEA. CDR3 sequence (DNA): TGCAGCGTCCGACAGGTTAGCTCCTACGAGCAGTACTTC. It codes for CSVRQVSSYEQYF.

Only a few counts were recorded for this clonotype. The chain uses TRBV3-1 and TRBJ2-7; 11 bases align to TRBD2. CDR1 and CDR2 from the germline V gene are LGHDT and YNNKEL (reference sequence). This CDR3 has 16 amino acids. The ends lost 4 bases at V and 2 bases at J; junction bases unmatched: 7. DNA of the CDR3: TGTGCCAGCAGCCTCGACCTAGCGGGAGGAGCCTACGAGCAGTACTTC. Translating it yields CASSLDLAGGAYEQYF.

This clonotype showed up just a few times. V usage is TRBV5-1 and J usage is TRBJ2-3; 8 bases map to TRBD2. The V gene end was trimmed by 3 bases and the J gene end by 5 bases; junction bases not matched to a gene: 8. Germline CDR1 reads SGHRS; CDR2 reads YFSETQ. There are 15 residues in the CDR3. The CDR3 DNA follows: TGCGCCAGCAGCTCGGTACTAGCGGAAGAAGATACGCAGTATTTT. It encodes CASSSVLAEEDTQYF.

At least ten counts were recorded for this clonotype. The chain uses TRBV29-1 and TRBJ1-1; D is ambiguous. V shed 4 bases and J shed 0 bases, with 9 bases lying between them. Germline CDR1 reads SQVTM; CDR2 reads ANQGSEA. The CDR3 loop spans 13 amino acids. The chain's CDR3 is CSVGGSMNTEAFF. In DNA form, the CDR3 reads TGCAGCGTTGGTGGCTCCATGAACACTGAAGCTTTCTTT.

This clonotype was seen only a few times. The rearrangement joins TRBV7-9 to TRBJ2-3; maybe TRBD2 (5 bases). The CDR3 has 15 amino acids. In germline, CDR1 is SEHNR, CDR2 FQNEAQ (reference sequence). Deletions cut 5 bases from V and 4 bases from J, with 16 bases between. Written as DNA, the CDR3 is TGTGCCAGCAGCCAGACTATTTACGGCGCAGATACGCAGTATTTT. It encodes CASSQTIYGADTQYF.

At least ten counts were recorded for this clonotype. The V and J genes are TRBV5-1 and TRBJ1-6, with unresolved D. The germline CDR1 and CDR2 sequences are SGHRS and YFSETQ. The V end lost 0 bases, the J end lost 9 bases, and 7 bases lay between the germline ends. This CDR3 is 13 amino acids long. In nucleotides, the CDR3 is TGCGCCAGCAGCTTGGAGGCGGGTTCACCCCTCCACTTT. Residues: CASSLEAGSPLHF.